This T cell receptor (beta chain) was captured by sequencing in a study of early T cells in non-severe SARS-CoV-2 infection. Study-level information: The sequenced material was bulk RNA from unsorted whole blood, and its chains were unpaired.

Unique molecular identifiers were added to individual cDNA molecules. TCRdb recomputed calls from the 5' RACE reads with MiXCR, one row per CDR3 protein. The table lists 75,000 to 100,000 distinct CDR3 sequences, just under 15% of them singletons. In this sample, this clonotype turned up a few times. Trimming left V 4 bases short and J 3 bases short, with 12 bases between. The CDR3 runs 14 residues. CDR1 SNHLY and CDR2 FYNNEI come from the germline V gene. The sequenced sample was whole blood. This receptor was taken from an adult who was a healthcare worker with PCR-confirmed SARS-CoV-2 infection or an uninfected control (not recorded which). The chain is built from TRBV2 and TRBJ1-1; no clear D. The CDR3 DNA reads TGTGCCAGCAGTGGAAGCGTTGGTGACACTGAAGCTTTCTTT. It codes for CASSGSVGDTEAFF.